The 3 T cell receptor beta chains listed next were all sequenced from one sample in a study of low-dose radiotherapy and immunotherapy resistance in tumors. Priming of first-strand cDNA relied on TRAV- and TRBV-specific primers (covering alpha and beta chains). A roughly 20-cycle PCR with a constant-region primer and V-primer adapter amplified TCRs. TCRdb analysed the reads with MiXCR anew, one entry per CDR3 protein. The sample has around 9,800 distinct CDR3 sequences, about 75% seen once. Receptor source: a human donor with advanced metastatic prostate, ovarian, gallbladder or colorectal cancer (not recorded which). This table probably holds off-target reads from a library built for another chain.

The chain carries TRBV5-1 and TRBJ2-1, with D perhaps TRBD1 or TRBD2 (5 bases each). The length of the CDR3 is 14 residues. The germline CDR1 and CDR2 sequences are SGHRS and YFSETQ. V lost 1 base to trimming and J lost 2 bases, with 7 bases between them. This chain's CDR3 is CASSLMGPYNEQFF. The CDR3 coding sequence is TGCGCCAGCAGCTTGATGGGACCCTACAATGAGCAGTTCTTC.

The rearrangement joins TRBV6-2 or TRBV6-3 to TRBJ2-2; perhaps TRBD1 as D (6 bases). CDR3 size: 13 residues. CDR1 and CDR2 from the germline V gene are MNHEY and SVGEGT. V was trimmed by 7 bases and J by 6 bases, leaving 12 bases between them. The CDR3, as DNA: TGTGCCAGCAAGGCAGGGGTGCCCGGGGAGCTGTTTTTT. Translating gives CASKAGVPGELFF.

This chain connects TRBV29-1 to TRBJ2-5; a weak D match, TRBD1 (6 bases). V lost 7 bases, J lost 2 bases, and 11 bases lay in between. CDR1 and CDR2 (germline): SQVTM, ANQGSEA. The CDR3 sequence is 12 residues long. The CDR3: CSATGYQETQYF. The CDR3 DNA reads as TGCAGCGCTACAGGGTATCAAGAGACCCAGTACTTC.